This record covers a single T cell receptor beta chain. Per the study methods: The authors estimated nucleated cell counts from reference gene primer amplification. Data came from immunoSEQ multiplex PCR; TCRdb stores just in-frame clones and leaves some out. The D gene and trimming were derived from the DNA, and the V and J assignments and clone size from that table. Of approximately 270,000 clones in the sample, 70% to 90% were seen once. Germline CDR1 reads MDHEN; CDR2 reads SYDVKM. The V and J ends lost 5 bases and 10 bases respectively, with 9 bases between them. CDR3 length: 11 amino acids. The sample belongs to a study of blood T cell repertoires in COVID-19. Across the study: Collection of acute and convalescent COVID-19 samples took place in the United States, Italy and Spain. The cDNA or gDNA used as material had been derived from T cells, B-cell-depleted T cells, or PBMCs.

This clonotype was obtained from a man between 18 and 29 years old with active or convalescent COVID-19. The chain employs TRBV28 and TRBJ1-5; no reliable D call. Sequencing was carried out using peripheral blood. As DNA, the CDR3 is TGTGCCAGCAGTAGCTTTGATCCCCAGCATTTT. As protein: CASSSFDPQHF.